This T cell receptor (beta chain) was recovered during a study of OX40 agonist ivuxolimab in advanced cancers. Across the study: Earlier anti-PD-1, anti-PD-L1 or anti-CTLA-4 therapy was permitted; less than 50% had received some. The study's findings and limits: More expanded clones were seen, on average, in CD8+ T cells than in CD4+. With doses of 0.1-3.0 mg/kg, partial responders showed among the lowest clonal expansion.

Measured with immunoSEQ multiplex PCR; TCRdb has only the in-frame clones, and not every one. This table holds roughly 61,000 clones, 82% found once. It was autoimmune disease history or systemic immunosuppression that excluded patients. This clone was counted a single time. Its specificity is unknown. The CDR3 length is 13 residues. The germline V gene has CDR1 GTSNPN and CDR2 SVGIG (reference sequence). The ends were cut back, 7 bases at V and 4 bases at J, with 16 bases in the middle. The receptor's source is an adult with an advanced solid tumor such as melanoma, head and neck, liver or kidney cancer. The sample was CD4+ or CD8+ T cells sorted from blood, taken in a trial of the OX40 agonist ivuxolimab. This chain connects TRBV30 to TRBJ2-5, with D possibly matching TRBD2 (6 bases). The CDR3 loop is CAYGGPGGETQYF. The CDR3 nucleotides read TGTGCCTACGGTGGCCCCGGGGGAGAGACCCAGTACTTC. The complete variable domain, with remaining parts taken from reference TRBV30 and TRBJ2-5, reads SQTIHQWPATLVQPVGSPLSLECTVEGTSNPNLYWYRQAAGRGLQLLFYSVGIGQISSEVPQNLSASRPQDRQFILSSKKLLLSDSGFYLCAYGGPGGETQYFGPGTRLLVL.